What follows is one TCR beta chain and its context. No antigen is known for it. Base qualities are not recorded, but no much larger clone differs from it by a single base. This record comes from a study of T-cell memory formation after mild COVID-19 (dated by TCRdb to about 2021). Study-level background: TCR sequence clusters from the two donors were found to be largely donor specific. Longitudinal TCRalpha and TCRbeta repertoire sequencing tracked T-cell clones expanding and contracting after mild COVID-19 in a couple of donors. The cohort comprised two young, previously healthy adult volunteers, one female and one male. Broader findings and caveats from the paper: The detection of some responding clones in pre-infection memory suggests that pre-existing cross-reactive memory T cells joined the SARS-CoV-2 response. The study covered only two mild cases, and larger cohorts including severe cases with pre-infection samples were considered necessary. SARS-CoV-2 specificity was not confirmed for the second-wave clones peaking on day 37. Contracting CD4+ clones were found mainly in CM and EM memory subsets, while CD8+ clones were enriched in EMRA. Clones that contracted from day 15 to 85 showed balanced CD4/CD8 phenotypes, whereas a second wave of clones that expanded from day 15 to 37 leaned towards CD4+.

Instrument on record: Illumina NovaSeq 6000. TCRalpha and TCRbeta cDNA libraries were built by 5'RACE with constant-segment primers, adding sample barcodes and unique molecular identifiers. Trizol reagent was used to extract RNA from every sample. Library amplification was performed in two PCR steps, and a second sample barcode and Illumina TruSeq adapters were introduced in the second step. The libraries were sequenced on an Illumina NovaSeq using 2 x 150 bp paired-end reads. On the authors' methods: Demultiplexing of reads and collapsing into UMI-guided consensus sequences were performed with migec v1.2.7. Using mixcr v2.1.11, UMI consensuses were aligned to TRA and TRB V and J templates and then assembled into clonotypes. Expanded or contracted clonotypes were those called significant by both edgeR and NoisET, with noise models trained on biological replicates. For edgeR calls, a false discovery rate-adjusted p below 0.01 and a log2 fold-change threshold of 1 were applied. PCA with hierarchical clustering of max-normalized trajectories of the 1000 most abundant clonotypes was used as exploratory dynamics analysis. Separately sequenced CD4+ and CD8+ repertoires were used to assign the CD4 or CD8 phenotype of responding clones. TCRdb trimmed the raw reads at Q25, called clones with MiXCR and kept productive beta chains. CDR3 protein duplicates are merged, each entry listing the most common genes and DNA. None of the V and J calls come from the authors' own analysis; TCRdb made them. This sample has approximately 570,000 distinct CDR3 sequences in its table, and approximately 19% of those were observed once. 12% of the sample is taken by the ten largest.

Cut back by 5 bases and 6 bases, the V and J ends lie 14 bases apart. The CDR3 has 13 amino acids, counting the end cysteine and phenylalanine. Only CDR3 DNA is held: 39 bases, read in frame from base 1. Ficoll-Paque density gradient centrifugation was used to isolate PBMCs. The material sequenced was PBMCs or a T cell subset sorted from them (not recorded which). The chain was built from TRBV12-3 or TRBV12-4 and TRBJ2-7, with no D gene named confidently. This TCR derives from an adult woman who had mild COVID-19 (a few samples of this study predate the infection). The sample titles of this study are shuffled in the database, so cell type and time point are left out; the donor was told from shared clones. CDR3 protein: CASSPSLPAEQYF. The DNA reads as follows: TGTGCCAGCAGTCCTAGTTTACCGGCCGAGCAGTACTTC.